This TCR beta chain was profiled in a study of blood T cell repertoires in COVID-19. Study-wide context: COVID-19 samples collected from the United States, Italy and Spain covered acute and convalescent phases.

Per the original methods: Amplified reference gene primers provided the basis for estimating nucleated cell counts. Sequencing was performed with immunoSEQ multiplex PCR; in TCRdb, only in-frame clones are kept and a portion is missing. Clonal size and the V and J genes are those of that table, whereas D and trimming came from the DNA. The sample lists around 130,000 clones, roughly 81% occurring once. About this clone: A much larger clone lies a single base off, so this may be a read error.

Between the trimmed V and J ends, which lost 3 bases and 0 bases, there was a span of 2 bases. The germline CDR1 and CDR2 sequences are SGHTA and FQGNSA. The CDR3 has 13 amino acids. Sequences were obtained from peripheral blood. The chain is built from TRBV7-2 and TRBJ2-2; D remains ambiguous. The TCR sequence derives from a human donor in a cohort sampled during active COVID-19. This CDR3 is CASSFANTGELFF. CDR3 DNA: TGTGCCAGCAGCTTCGCGAACACCGGGGAGCTGTTTTTT. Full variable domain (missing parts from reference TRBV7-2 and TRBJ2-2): GAGVSQSPSNKVTEKGKDVELRCDPISGHTALYWYRQSLGQGLEFLIYFQGNSAPDKSGLPSDRFSAERTGGSVSTLTIQRTQQEDSAVYLCASSFANTGELFFGEGSRLTVL.